These 6 T cell receptor beta chains were all obtained from the same sample, sequenced in a study of T cells after yellow fever vaccination. TCRdb reanalysed the 5' RACE reads using MiXCR and keeps one entry per CDR3 protein. The sample contains some 350,000 distinct CDR3 sequences, 4.1% of which appear only once. The sample was PBMCs, taken 5 days after the yellow fever booster vaccination. These receptors all come from a man aged 18 to 29 who received the YFV17D yellow fever vaccine.

This clonotype was seen repeatedly, ten times or more. This chain joins TRBV5-1 and TRBJ2-5; D gene ambiguous. V shed 0 bases and J shed 0 bases, with 6 bases lying between them. The length of the CDR3 is 14 residues. CDR1 and CDR2 (germline): SGHRS, YFSETQ. This CDR3 is CASSLAPYQETQYF. In DNA form, the CDR3 reads TGCGCCAGCAGCTTGGCACCCTACCAAGAGACCCAGTACTTC.

This clonotype showed up just a few times. The V and J genes are TRBV2 and TRBJ1-1; D unresolved. This CDR3 spans 12 amino acids. The germline V and J ends were trimmed by 8 bases and 11 bases, with 18 bases remaining between them. The germline gives CDR1 SNHLY, CDR2 FYNNEI. The CDR3 protein is CASSIVALGAFF. The CDR3 region has the DNA TGTGCCAGCTCCATTGTGGCCCTGGGGGCTTTCTTT.

This clonotype occurred a few times. This CDR3 reads CATSRDFDNRTPGELFF. CDR3 sequence (DNA): TGTGCCACCAGCAGAGATTTCGATAATCGAACACCCGGGGAGCTGTTTTTT. The chain uses TRBV15 and TRBJ2-2; D remains ambiguous. Per germline, CDR1 LNHNV and CDR2 YYDKDF (reference sequence). The CDR3 has 17 amino acids. The germline V and J ends were trimmed by 0 bases and 6 bases, with 17 bases remaining between them. Combining the CDR3 with reference TRBV15 and TRBJ2-2 gives the whole variable domain DAMVIQNPRYQVTQFGKPVTLSCSQTLNHNVMYWYQQKSSQAPKLLFHYYDKDFNNEADTPDNFQSRRPNTSFCFLDIRSPGLGDTAMYLCATSRDFDNRTPGELFFGEGSRLTVL.

This clonotype was detected only a few times. The V call is TRBV27, the J call TRBJ2-4; tentatively, D is TRBD1 (5 bases). The CDR3 runs 15 residues. Germline V gene sequence: CDR1 MNHEY, CDR2 SMNVEV (reference sequence). V gave up 5 bases and J gave up 1 base, with 12 bases separating them. CDR3 residues: CASSPKGSAKNIQYF. CDR3 DNA sequence: TGTGCCAGCAGTCCGAAGGGGTCGGCCAAAAACATTCAGTACTTC.

At least ten counts were recorded for this clonotype. The chain recombines TRBV14 with TRBJ2-3; D call uncertain. CDR1 is SGHDN, CDR2 FVKESK, per germline. V gave up 1 base and J gave up 9 bases, with 8 bases separating them. The CDR3 runs 12 residues. CDR3 in amino acids: CASSQVGGTQYF. In DNA form, the CDR3 reads TGTGCCAGCAGCCAAGTTGGTGGGACGCAGTATTTT.

The chain uses TRBV7-2 and TRBJ1-5, with 7 bases that match TRBD1. Germline CDR1 SGHTA, CDR2 FQGNSA. After removal of 5 bases from V and 4 bases from J, the junction contained 8 bases not matched to a gene. This CDR3 has 15 residues. The CDR3 spells CASSRTGTVNQPQHF. CDR3 nucleotides: TGTGCCAGCAGCCGAACGGGGACAGTAAATCAGCCCCAGCATTTT.